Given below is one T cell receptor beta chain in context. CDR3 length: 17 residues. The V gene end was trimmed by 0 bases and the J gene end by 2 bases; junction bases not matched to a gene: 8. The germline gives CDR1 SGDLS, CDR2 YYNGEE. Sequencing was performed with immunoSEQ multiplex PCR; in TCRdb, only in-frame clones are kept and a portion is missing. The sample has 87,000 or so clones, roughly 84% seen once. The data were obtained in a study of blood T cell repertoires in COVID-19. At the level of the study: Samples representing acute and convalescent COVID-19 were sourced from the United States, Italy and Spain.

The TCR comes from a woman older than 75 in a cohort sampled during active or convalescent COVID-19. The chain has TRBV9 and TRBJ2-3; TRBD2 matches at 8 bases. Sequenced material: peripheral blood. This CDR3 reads CASSVVGSGGNTDTQYF. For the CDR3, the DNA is TGTGCCAGCAGCGTAGTGGGTTCGGGAGGGAACACAGATACGCAGTATTTT.